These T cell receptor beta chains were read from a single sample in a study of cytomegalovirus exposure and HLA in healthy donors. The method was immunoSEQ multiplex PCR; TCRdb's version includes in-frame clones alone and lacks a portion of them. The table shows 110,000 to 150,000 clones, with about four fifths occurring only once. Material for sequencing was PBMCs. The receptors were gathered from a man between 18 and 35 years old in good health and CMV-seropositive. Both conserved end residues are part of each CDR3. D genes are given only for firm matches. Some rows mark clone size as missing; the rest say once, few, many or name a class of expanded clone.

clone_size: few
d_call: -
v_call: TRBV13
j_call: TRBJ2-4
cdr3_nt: TGTGCCAGCAGCTTAGGCCCCGAGGGTAACTTTCATAAATCGGGGAACTTC
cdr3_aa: CASSLGPEGNFHKSGNF

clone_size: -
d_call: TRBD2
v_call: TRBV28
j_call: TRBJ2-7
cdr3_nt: TGTGCCAGCAGTAGCGGACTAGCGGGCTACTTC
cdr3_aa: CASSSGLAGYF

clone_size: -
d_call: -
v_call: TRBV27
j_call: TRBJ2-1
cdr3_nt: TGTGCCAGCAGTTTATCGTACAGCTCCTACAATGAGCAGTTCTTC
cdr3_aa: CASSLSYSSYNEQFF

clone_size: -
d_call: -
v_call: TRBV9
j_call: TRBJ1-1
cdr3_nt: TGTGCCAGCAGCCCACGCACTAACACTGAAGCTTTCTTT
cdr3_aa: CASSPRTNTEAFF

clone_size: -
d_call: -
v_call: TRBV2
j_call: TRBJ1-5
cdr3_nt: TGTGCCAGCAGTGAACAACGGACAAATCAGCCCCAGCATTTT
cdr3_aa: CASSEQRTNQPQHF

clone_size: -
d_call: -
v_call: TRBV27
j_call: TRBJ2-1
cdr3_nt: TGTGCCAGCAGCGTACAGGGATGGGTACATGAGCAGTTCTTC
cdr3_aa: CASSVQGWVHEQFF

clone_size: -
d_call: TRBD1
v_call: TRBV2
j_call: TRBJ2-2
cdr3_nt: TGTGCCAGCAGCGGACAGGGGGGTACCGGGGAGCTGTTTTTT
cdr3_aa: CASSGQGGTGELFF

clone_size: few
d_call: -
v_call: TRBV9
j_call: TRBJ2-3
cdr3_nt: TGTGCCAGCAGCGAGAGCGGACAGGGAGGGGATACGCAGTATTTT
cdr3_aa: CASSESGQGGDTQYF

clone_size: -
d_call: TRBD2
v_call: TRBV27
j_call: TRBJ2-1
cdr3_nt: TGTGCCAGCAGTACCTACTCGGGACTACCGAGGAATGAGCAGTTCTTC
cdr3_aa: CASSTYSGLPRNEQFF

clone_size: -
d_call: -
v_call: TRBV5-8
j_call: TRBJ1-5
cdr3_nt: TGTGCCAGCAGCTTACCCGGTAATCAGCCCCAGCATTTT
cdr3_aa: CASSLPGNQPQHF

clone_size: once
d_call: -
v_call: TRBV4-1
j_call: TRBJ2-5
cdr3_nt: TGCGCCATCCTACCGAGAGAGCAGTACTTC
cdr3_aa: CAILPREQYF

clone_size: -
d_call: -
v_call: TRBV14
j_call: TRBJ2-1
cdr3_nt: TGTGCCAGCAGCCAAGAACAGGGGTGGGTAGCGGGACCTAATGAGCAGTTCTTC
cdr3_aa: CASSQEQGWVAGPNEQFF

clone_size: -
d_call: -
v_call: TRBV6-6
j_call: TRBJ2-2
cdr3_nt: TGTGCCAGCAGTTTGAAGGGGCCCAACACCGGGGAGCTGTTTTTT
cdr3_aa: CASSLKGPNTGELFF

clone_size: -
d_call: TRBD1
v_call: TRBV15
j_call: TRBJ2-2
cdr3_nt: TGTGCCACCAGGACAGGGGGCCGGACCGGGGAGCTGTTTTTT
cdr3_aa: CATRTGGRTGELFF

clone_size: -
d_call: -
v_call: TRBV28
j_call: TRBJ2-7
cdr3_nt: TGTGCCAGCAGCACACCGTGGACAACCTACGAGCAGTACTTC
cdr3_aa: CASSTPWTTYEQYF

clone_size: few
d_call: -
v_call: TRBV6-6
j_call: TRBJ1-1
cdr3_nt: TGTGCCAGCAGTCCCCTGGACAGCCAGGGAACTGAAGCTTTCTTT
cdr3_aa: CASSPLDSQGTEAFF

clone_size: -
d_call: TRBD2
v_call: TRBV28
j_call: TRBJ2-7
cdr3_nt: TGTGCCAGCAGCAGATTCAGGGGACTAGCGGGAAGCTCCTACGAGCAGTACTTC
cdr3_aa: CASSRFRGLAGSSYEQYF

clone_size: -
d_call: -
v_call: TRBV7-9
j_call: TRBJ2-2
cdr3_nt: TGTGCCAGCAGCTCGGGACTCTCGAACACCGGGGAACTGTTTTTT
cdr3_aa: CASSSGLSNTGELFF

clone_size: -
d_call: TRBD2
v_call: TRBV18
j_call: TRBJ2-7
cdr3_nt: TGTGCCAGCTCACCAGGACTAGCGGGAGTCCCCTACGAGCAGTACTTC
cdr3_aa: CASSPGLAGVPYEQYF

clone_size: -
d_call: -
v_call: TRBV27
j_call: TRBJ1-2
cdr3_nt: TGTGCCAGCAGTCCCACCCCGAAAGCTTTTAACTATGGCTACACCTTC
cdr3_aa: CASSPTPKAFNYGYTF

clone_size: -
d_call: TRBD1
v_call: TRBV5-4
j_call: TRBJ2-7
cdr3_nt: TGTGCCAGCAGCCGCGGGACAGGGGGCGCGTACGAGCAGTACTTC
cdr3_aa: CASSRGTGGAYEQYF

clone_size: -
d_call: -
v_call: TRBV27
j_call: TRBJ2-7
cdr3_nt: TGTGCCAGCAGTTCCGGACGAGGGCCCTACGAGCAGTACTTC
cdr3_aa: CASSSGRGPYEQYF

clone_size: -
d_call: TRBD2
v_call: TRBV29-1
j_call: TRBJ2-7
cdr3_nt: TGCAGCGTTGTAGCTAGCGGGATGGTTTACGAGCAGTACTTC
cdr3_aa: CSVVASGMVYEQYF

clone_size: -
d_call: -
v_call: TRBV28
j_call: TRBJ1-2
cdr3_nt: TGTGCCAGCAGTTTATCTACGGGGGGCGGTGGCTACACCTTC
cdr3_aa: CASSLSTGGGGYTF

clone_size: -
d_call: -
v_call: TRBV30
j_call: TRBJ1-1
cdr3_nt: TGTGCCTGGAGGTTACAGGTAAACACTGAAGCTTTCTTT
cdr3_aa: CAWRLQVNTEAFF

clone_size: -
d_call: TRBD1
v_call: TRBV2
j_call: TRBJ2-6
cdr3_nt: TGTGCCAGCAGGATGACAGGGACAGGGGCCAACGTCCTGACTTTC
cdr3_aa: CASRMTGTGANVLTF

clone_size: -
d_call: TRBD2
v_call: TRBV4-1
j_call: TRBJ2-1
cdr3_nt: TGCGCCAGCAGCCACCCAAGCGGGAGAGGAACCTACAATGAGCAGTTCTTC
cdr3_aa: CASSHPSGRGTYNEQFF

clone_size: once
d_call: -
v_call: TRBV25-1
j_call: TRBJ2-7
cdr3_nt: TGTGCCAGCAGTGATCCCCCGTCCTACGAGCAGTACTTC
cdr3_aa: CASSDPPSYEQYF

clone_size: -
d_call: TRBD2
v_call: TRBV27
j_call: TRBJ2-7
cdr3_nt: TGTGCCAGCAGTTCACGACTAGCGGGAGACAAGCAGTACTTC
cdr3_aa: CASSSRLAGDKQYF

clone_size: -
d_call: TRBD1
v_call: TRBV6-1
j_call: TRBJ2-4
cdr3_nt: TGTGCCAGCAGTGAGACAGGGAACATTCAGTACTTC
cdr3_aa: CASSETGNIQYF

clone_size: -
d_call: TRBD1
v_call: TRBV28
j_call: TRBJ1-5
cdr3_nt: TGTGCCAGCAGTGGGACAGGGTCTATCCCCTACAATCAGCCCCAGCATTTT
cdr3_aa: CASSGTGSIPYNQPQHF

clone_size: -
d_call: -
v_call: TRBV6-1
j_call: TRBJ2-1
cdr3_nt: TGTGCCAGCCTGTTCGGCGGGTCTTTCAATGAGCAGTTCTTC
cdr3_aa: CASLFGGSFNEQFF

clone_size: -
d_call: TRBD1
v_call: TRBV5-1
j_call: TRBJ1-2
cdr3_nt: TGCGCCAGCAGCTCATCAGGGGGCGCGAGCTATGGCTACACCTTC
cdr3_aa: CASSSSGGASYGYTF

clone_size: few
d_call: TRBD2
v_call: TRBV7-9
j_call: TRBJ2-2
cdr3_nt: TGTGCCAGCGGCGGGGGAGAGAACACCGGGGAGCTGTTTTTT
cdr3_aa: CASGGGENTGELFF

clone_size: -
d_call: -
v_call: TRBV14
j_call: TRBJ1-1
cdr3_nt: TGTGCCAGCAGCCACAGGGAGGTTGGCAGGAACACTGAAGCTTTCTTT
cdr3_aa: CASSHREVGRNTEAFF

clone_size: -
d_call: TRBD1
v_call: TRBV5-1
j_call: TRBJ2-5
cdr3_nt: TGCGCCAGCAGCTCTGTAGCGACAGGCAGGGGGCAAGAGACCCAGTACTTC
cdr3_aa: CASSSVATGRGQETQYF